This record concerns one T cell receptor beta chain sequence. Its antigen is unknown. The PCR employed 60 Vbeta primers together with 13 Jbeta primers. Generated by immunoSEQ multiplex PCR, the TCRdb table keeps only in-frame clones and is missing some. This sample yields a few hundred thousand clones, of which about 83% are seen a single time; about 16% belongs to the top ten. The sample is drawn from a study of cytomegalovirus exposure and HLA in healthy donors. Whole-study context: Earlier findings included some 120 million unique TCR beta sequences obtained from some 180 million T cells. Study-level findings and limits: An observed cluster of highly shared sequence variants was recorded as a likely sequencing artifact. An ancestry cluster, one associated with Asian ancestry, reportedly showed fewer N-insertions than the 666-donor mean in a later analysis.

The ends were cut back, 4 bases at V and 0 bases at J, with 13 bases in the middle. CDR1 LNHDA and CDR2 SQIVND come from the germline V gene (reference sequence). The CDR3 sequence is 17 residues long. The sequence derives from a man aged 40-50 years in good health and CMV-seronegative. The material sequenced was PBMCs. The chain employs TRBV19 and TRBJ2-6; the D gene is possibly TRBD1 (6 bases). The chain's CDR3 is CASSRGAGDSGANVLTF. DNA for the CDR3: TGTGCCAGTAGTAGGGGAGCAGGGGACTCTGGGGCCAACGTCCTGACTTTC.